Below are 2 T cell receptor beta chains sequenced from a single sample in a study of regulatory T cells in long-lasting Graves disease. Time point described: persistent/refractory GD, antithyroid drugs over 5 years with positive TRAb. The authors made the TCR library using RNA they extracted from PBMCs. CDR3 regions were amplified by Arm-PCR using iRepertoire HTBI primers to build TCR beta libraries. TCRdb processed the multiplex PCR reads anew with MiXCR; each CDR3 protein has one entry. Of 300,000 to 500,000 distinct CDR3 sequences listed, under 25% are singletons. The material sequenced was peripheral blood mononuclear cells (PBMCs), taken when the disease was refractory, from a patient treated with antithyroid drugs. These receptors were obtained from a female donor with Graves disease.

The chain carries TRBV30 and TRBJ2-5, with 7 bases matching TRBD2. Germline lookup yields CDR1 GTSNPN and CDR2 SVGIG (reference sequence). After removal of 4 bases from V and 0 bases from J, the junction contained 2 bases not matched to a gene. This CDR3 has 13 amino acids. The CDR3, as DNA: TGTGCCTGGACGGGACTACACCAAGAGACCCAGTACTTC. It encodes CAWTGLHQETQYF. The complete variable domain, with remaining parts taken from reference TRBV30 and TRBJ2-5, reads SQTIHQWPATLVQPVGSPLSLECTVEGTSNPNLYWYRQAAGRGLQLLFYSVGIGQISSEVPQNLSASRPQDRQFILSSKKLLLSDSGFYLCAWTGLHQETQYFGPGTRLLVL.

This rearrangement joins TRBV29-1 to TRBJ2-7, with TRBD1 matching 10 bases. The CDR3 runs to 12 residues. Germline loops: CDR1 SQVTM, CDR2 ANQGSEA. V gave up 6 bases and J gave up 6 bases; unmatched junction bases: 5. The CDR3 nucleotides are TGCAGCGTGCGACAGGGGGCTGCCGAGCAGTACTTC. Protein: CSVRQGAAEQYF.